This is a list of T cell receptor beta chains from one sample in a study of cytomegalovirus exposure and HLA in healthy donors. Here immunoSEQ multiplex PCR was the method, and the copy in TCRdb shows in-frame clones only, minus some. The data hold 150,000 to 200,000 clones, with roughly 79% observed a single time. The specimen was PBMCs. Every receptor here comes from a man between 18 and 29 years old in good health and CMV-seropositive. Both conserved end residues are part of each CDR3. D genes are given only for firm matches.

V	J	D	CDR3	DNA
TRBV19	TRBJ2-7	-	CASSIGRMGSSYEQYF	TGTGCCAGTAGTATAGGGCGAATGGGTAGCTCCTACGAGCAGTACTTC
TRBV27	TRBJ2-7	-	CASSPRLGYEQYF	TGTGCCAGCAGTCCAAGACTAGGGTACGAGCAGTACTTC
TRBV20-1	TRBJ2-7	-	CSDFITGQYF	TGCAGCGACTTTATAACGGGGCAGTACTTC
TRBV18	TRBJ2-7	TRBD1	CASSPRDRDYEQYF	TGTGCCAGCTCACCAAGAGACAGGGACTACGAGCAGTACTTC
TRBV2	TRBJ2-5	-	CARSLETQYF	TGTGCCAGAAGTCTAGAGACCCAGTACTTC
TRBV7-9	TRBJ1-2	-	CASSLEEASLYGYTF	TGTGCCAGCAGCTTAGAGGAGGCTTCCCTCTATGGCTACACCTTC
TRBV6-5	TRBJ2-2	TRBD1	CASSLTGGSAGELFF	TGTGCCAGCAGTCTTACAGGGGGAAGCGCCGGGGAGCTGTTTTTT
TRBV4-2	TRBJ2-3	TRBD1	CASSQNRGNTQYF	TGTGCCAGCAGCCAAAACAGGGGTAATACGCAGTATTTT
TRBV6-6	TRBJ1-2	TRBD1	CASKTGDNYGYTF	TGTGCCAGCAAGACAGGGGATAACTATGGCTACACCTTC
TRBV7-2	TRBJ2-7	TRBD2	CASSLGLAGTYEQYF	TGTGCCAGCAGCTTGGGACTAGCGGGCACCTACGAGCAGTACTTC
TRBV19	TRBJ1-1	-	CASSIFSGTEAFF	TGTGCCAGTAGTATTTTTAGCGGGACTGAAGCTTTCTTT